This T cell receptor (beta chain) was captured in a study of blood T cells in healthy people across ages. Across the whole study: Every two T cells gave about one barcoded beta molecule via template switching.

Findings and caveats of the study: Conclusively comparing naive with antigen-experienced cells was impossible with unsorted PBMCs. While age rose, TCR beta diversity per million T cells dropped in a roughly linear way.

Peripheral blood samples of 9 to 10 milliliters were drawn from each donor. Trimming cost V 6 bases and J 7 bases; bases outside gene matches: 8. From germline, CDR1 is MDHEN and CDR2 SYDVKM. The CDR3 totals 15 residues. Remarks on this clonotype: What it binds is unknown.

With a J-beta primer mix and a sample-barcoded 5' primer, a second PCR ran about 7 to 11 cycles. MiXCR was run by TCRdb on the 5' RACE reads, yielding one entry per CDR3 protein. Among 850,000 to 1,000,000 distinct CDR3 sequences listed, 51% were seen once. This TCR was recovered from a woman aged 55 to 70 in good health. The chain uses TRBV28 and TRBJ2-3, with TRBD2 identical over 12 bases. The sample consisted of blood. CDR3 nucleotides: TGTGCCAGCAGCCTGACTAGCGGGAGTTGGAATACGCAGTATTTT. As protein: CASSLTSGSWNTQYF.